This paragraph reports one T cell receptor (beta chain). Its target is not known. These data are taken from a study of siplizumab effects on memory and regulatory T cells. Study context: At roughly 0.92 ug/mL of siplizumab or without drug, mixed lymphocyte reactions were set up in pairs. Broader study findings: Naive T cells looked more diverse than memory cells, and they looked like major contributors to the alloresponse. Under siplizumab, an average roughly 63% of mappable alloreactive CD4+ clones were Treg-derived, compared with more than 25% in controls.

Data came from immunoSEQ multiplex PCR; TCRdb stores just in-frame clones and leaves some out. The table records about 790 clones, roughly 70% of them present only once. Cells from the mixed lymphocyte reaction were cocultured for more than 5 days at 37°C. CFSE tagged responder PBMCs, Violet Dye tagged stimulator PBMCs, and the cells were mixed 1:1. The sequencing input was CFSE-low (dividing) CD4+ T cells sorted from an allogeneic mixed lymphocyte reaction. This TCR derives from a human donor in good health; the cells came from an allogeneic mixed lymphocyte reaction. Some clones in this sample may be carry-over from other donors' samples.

CDR3 sequence: CASSPIRLATGVGEQFF. The CDR3 bases are TGTGCCAGCAGCCCCATCCGACTAGCCACTGGCGTTGGTGAGCAGTTCTTC. The V gene is TRBV7-9, the J gene TRBJ2-1; 7 positions match TRBD2. Trimming took 5 bases from V and 9 from J; bases not matched to a gene: 19. Germline values: CDR1 SEHNR, CDR2 FQNEAQ (reference sequence). The CDR3 consists of 17 residues.